This record looks at one T cell receptor beta chain sequence and its context. TCRdb re-analyzed the 5' RACE reads; it lists each CDR3 protein once, without DNA. Seen in this sample are roughly 390,000 distinct CDR3 sequences; the ten most common clones hold roughly 5.4%. The CDR3 is 12 residues long. CDR1 is KGHSH and CDR2 is LQKENI in the germline V gene. These data are taken from a study of T cells expressing NK-cell markers. The sequenced sample was blood T cells: a sorted CD56 or NKG2C T cell subset, CD4+ or CD8+ T cells, or bulk PBMC T cells (not recorded which). This chain uses TRBV18 with TRBJ2-7. The TCR comes from a man aged 18-70 years in good health. The CDR3 loop is CASSPSSDKQYF. The complete variable domain, with remaining parts taken from reference TRBV18 and TRBJ2-7, reads NAGVMQNPRHLVRRRGQEARLRCSPMKGHSHVYWYRQLPEEGLKFMVYLQKENIIDESGMPKERFSAEFPKEGPSILRIQQVVRGDSAAYFCASSPSSDKQYFGPGTRLTVT.